This TCR beta chain stems from a study of blood T cells in healthy people across ages. Trimming left V 3 bases short and J 4 bases short, with 12 bases between. Germline CDR1 DFQATT, CDR2 SNEGSKA (reference sequence). This CDR3 has 13 residues. The second PCR ran roughly 7 to 12 cycles with a sample-barcoded 5' primer and J-beta primers. MiXCR, run by TCRdb on the 5' RACE reads, gives a single entry per CDR3 protein. The sample lists approximately 1.5 million distinct CDR3 sequences; about 42% were seen once. Each sample yielded at least 6 million isolated PBMCs. This chain joins TRBV20-1 and TRBJ1-2; D is possibly TRBD1 (5 bases). This receptor was identified in a woman aged 18-29 years in good health. Input material: blood. The CDR3 DNA is TGCAGTGCTAGGGCCGGACATATCTATGGCTACACCTTC. Translation gives CSARAGHIYGYTF.